The clone carrying this T cell receptor beta chain was found many times. What it binds is unknown. The germline gives CDR1 LGHDT, CDR2 YNNKEL (reference sequence). The J segment lost 6 bases and the V segment lost 2 bases, leaving 10 bases of the junction unmatched. The CDR3 has 16 residues. The sample is drawn from a study of blood T cells in healthy people across ages. Study outcomes and limitations: Strong correlation existed between TCR beta diversity and naive T cell percentage. Fewer expanded clones and more diversity marked long-lived versus aged donors.

For the second PCR, which ran for about 6 to 12 cycles, a sample-barcoded 5' primer and a J-beta primer mix were used. Each sample yielded at least 2.5 million CDR3-containing paired-end reads. Using its own MiXCR run on the 5' RACE reads, TCRdb lists one record per CDR3 protein. Of 650,000 to 700,000 distinct CDR3 sequences detected, around 50% appear once; the ten largest clones hold approximately 13%. The sequenced material came from blood. This TCR was recovered from an elderly woman in good health. The rearrangement links TRBV3-1 to TRBJ2-5, with 9 bases matching TRBD1. The CDR3 region has the DNA TGTGCCAGCAGCCAATCCGGGACAGGGTACGCGAAGACCCAGTACTTC. As protein: CASSQSGTGYAKTQYF.